These 20 T cell receptor beta chains came from one sample sequenced in a study of blood T cell repertoires in COVID-19. The table came from immunoSEQ multiplex PCR; TCRdb's copy has only in-frame clones and leaves some out. The sample lists 84,000 or so clones; approximately 80% were seen once. The sequenced material came from peripheral blood. These receptor sequences come from an elderly man with active or convalescent COVID-19.

The chain combines TRBV28 with TRBJ1-1, with 12 bases aligning to TRBD1. The trim removed 6 bases at V and 11 bases at J, leaving 16 bases unmatched. Germline CDR1 MDHEN, CDR2 SYDVKM. CDR3 length: 16 amino acids. The CDR3 loop is CASSTVPGQGALWAFF. The CDR3, as DNA: TGTGCCAGCAGCACCGTCCCGGGACAGGGGGCCCTTTGGGCTTTCTTT.

The chain employs TRBV12-5 and TRBJ2-3; 10 bases line up with TRBD2. CDR3 size: 15 residues. V was pared by 5 bases and J by 2 bases, with 4 bases of the junction left unmatched. Germline-derived CDR1 and CDR2 are LGHNT and FRNRAP. The chain's CDR3 is CASGPGTSVTDTQYF. CDR3 coding DNA: TGTGCTAGTGGTCCGGGGACTAGCGTCACAGATACGCAGTATTTT.

The chain employs TRBV28 and TRBJ1-3; possibly TRBD1 for D (6 bases). Germline V CDR1 and CDR2: MDHEN, SYDVKM. The CDR3 totals 16 residues. V lost 6 bases to trimming and J lost 10 bases, with 25 bases between them. The CDR3 DNA reads TGTGCCAGCAGGAATGGGGTGGGACACCAACGTGGGACCATATATTTT. Protein product: CASRNGVGHQRGTIYF.

The chain is built from TRBV7-3 and TRBJ2-1, with 7 positions matching TRBD2. Germline lookup yields CDR1 SGHTA and CDR2 FQGTGA. The CDR3 spans 16 residues. Trimming at V came to 2 bases and at J to 0 bases, leaving 4 bases not matched to a gene. CDR3 protein: CASSLGPGGSYNEQFF. The DNA for the CDR3 is TGTGCCAGCAGCTTAGGTCCGGGAGGCTCCTACAATGAGCAGTTCTTC.

This clone was seen a single time. The chain carries TRBV29-1 and TRBJ2-4, with D possibly matching TRBD1 (6 bases). Trimming left V 1 base short and J 16 bases short, with 14 bases between. CDR1 and CDR2 from the germline V gene are SQVTM and ANQGSEA. The CDR3 loop spans 11 amino acids. CDR3 DNA: TGCAGCGTTGAAGGACCCACAGGGCGATACTTC. It translates to CSVEGPTGRYF. The variable domain in full, completed from reference TRBV29-1 and TRBJ2-4, reads SAVISQKPSRDICQRGTSLTIQCQVDSQVTMMFWYRQQPGQSLTLIATANQGSEATYESGFVIDKFPISRPNLTFSTLTVSNMSPEDSSIYLCSVEGPTGRYFGAGTRLSVL.

The chain couples TRBV10-3 to TRBJ2-7; D gene uncertain. This CDR3 is built from 12 residues. From germline, CDR1 is ENHRY and CDR2 SYGVKD. The V gene lost 10 bases and the J gene lost 9 bases, with 19 bases spanning the gap. The CDR3 coding sequence is TGTGCCACATCTATTGATGGTTATGTGCAGTACGTC. Its translation: CATSIDGYVQYV.

The chain joins TRBV6-5 to TRBJ2-3; 11 positions agree with TRBD2. The length of the CDR3 is 14 residues. V lost 10 bases, J lost 2 bases, and 5 bases stayed unmatched. Germline assignment: CDR1 MNHEY and CDR2 SVGAGI. The CDR3: CATKLAGATDTQYF. CDR3 coding DNA: TGTGCCACCAAACTAGCGGGGGCCACAGATACGCAGTATTTT.

This clone was detected once. This same CDR3 is encoded by further DNA sequences in the sample. The rearrangement uses TRBV18 and TRBJ2-7; 7 positions match TRBD1. Germline CDR1 KGHSH, CDR2 LQKENI. CDR3 length equals 12 residues. Trimming removed 3 bases from V and 4 bases from J; junction bases left unmatched: 0. The CDR3, as DNA: TGTGCCAGCTCACCGGACAGGTACGAGCAGTACGTC. It is translated as CASSPDRYEQYV.

As regards this clone: Additional DNA sequences in this sample encode the identical CDR3. This chain links TRBV19 with TRBJ2-5; 8 nucleotides agree with TRBD2. The V and J ends lost 3 bases and 2 bases, in that order; junction bases with no gene match: 5. The CDR3 is made up of 15 amino acids. Germline-derived CDR1 and CDR2 are LNHDA and SQIVND (reference sequence). The CDR3 sequence: CASSILAGGQETQYF. CDR3 bases: TGTGCCAGTAGTATTTTGGCGGGGGGACAAGAGACCCAGTACTTC.

V usage is TRBV19 and J usage is TRBJ2-5; perhaps TRBD2 as D (6 bases). Germline V gene lookup returns CDR1 LNHDA and CDR2 SQIVND (reference sequence). With 8 bases removed from V and 4 bases from J, the gap between germline ends came to 23 bases. CDR3 length equals 16 residues. The CDR3 is CASPRNRREKTETQYF. CDR3 in DNA: TGTGCCAGTCCGCGAAACCGACGGGAGAAGACAGAGACCCAGTACTTC.

This chain connects TRBV11-2 to TRBJ2-3; tentatively, D is TRBD2 (6 bases). The germline V gene has CDR1 SGHAT and CDR2 FQNNGV. The CDR3 totals 15 residues. Between the trimmed V and J ends, which lost 1 base and 4 bases, there was a span of 12 bases. CDR3 sequence reads: CASSLVAGYPDTQYF. The CDR3 DNA is TGTGCCAGCAGCTTAGTGGCGGGGTACCCAGATACGCAGTATTTT.

The rearrangement joins TRBV21-1 to TRBJ1-4. TRBV21-1 is deemed a pseudogene. The CDR3 covers 15 residues. The CDR3 loop reads CASSKVGQGGVKLFF. The CDR3 DNA sequence: TGTGCCAGCAGCAAAGTCGGCCAGGGAGGGGTAAAACTGTTTTTT.

The V gene is TRBV6-6, the J gene TRBJ2-5; 7 bases agree with TRBD2. CDR1 is MNHNY, CDR2 SVGAGI, per germline (reference sequence). The CDR3 runs to 15 residues. The J segment lost 3 bases and the V segment lost 6 bases, leaving 10 bases of the junction unmatched. The CDR3 region is CASRRLLAAEETQYF. DNA of the CDR3: TGTGCCAGCAGGCGACTTCTAGCGGCAGAAGAGACCCAGTACTTC.

The chain recombines TRBV4-1 with TRBJ1-2; TRBD1 aligns across 9 bases. The V and J ends lost 3 bases and 4 bases, in that order; junction bases with no gene match: 0. CDR3 length: 13 residues. The V gene's germline CDR1 is MGHRA and CDR2 YSYEKL. The CDR3 nucleotides read TGCGCCAGCAGCCAGGGACAGGGCTATGGCTACACCTTC. Amino acid sequence: CASSQGQGYGYTF.

The chain is built from TRBV29-1 and TRBJ2-1, with 8 bases fitting TRBD1. Germline CDR1 and CDR2: SQVTM and ANQGSEA. The CDR3 totals 16 residues. J lost 4 bases, V lost 0 bases, and 8 bases had no gene match. This chain's CDR3 is CSVEDWGQEFYNEQFF. CDR3 sequence (DNA): TGCAGCGTTGAAGACTGGGGACAGGAGTTTTACAATGAGCAGTTCTTC.

The J gene is TRBJ1-6, the V gene TRBV10-3, with 8 bases aligning to TRBD1. The V and J ends lost 6 bases and 14 bases, in that order; junction bases with no gene match: 9. In germline, CDR1 is ENHRY, CDR2 SYGVKD. The CDR3 spans 13 residues. The CDR3 region has the DNA TGTGCCATCAGCCGGGACAGGAGTATGGCCCTCCACTTT. Residues: CAISRDRSMALHF.

The chain has TRBV28 and TRBJ1-5; a weak D match, TRBD1 (5 bases). The germline V gene has CDR1 MDHEN and CDR2 SYDVKM. CDR3 length: 14 amino acids. For the CDR3, the DNA is TGTGCGGCAAAAACCCGGGGGTACGGTCAGCCCCAGCATTTT. Translating gives CAAKTRGYGQPQHF.

The chain recombines TRBV2 with TRBJ1-1; 7 bases map to TRBD1. V shed 6 bases and J 6 bases; nucleotides not matched to a gene: 10. CDR1 and CDR2 (germline): SNHLY, FYNNEI. There are 14 residues in the CDR3. The CDR3 here is CASSRGGTGAEAFF. CDR3 in DNA: TGTGCCAGCAGCCGAGGGGGCACTGGCGCTGAAGCTTTCTTT.

The V and J genes are TRBV24-1 and TRBJ2-1, with 8 nucleotides matching TRBD2. The V gene's germline CDR1 is KGHDR and CDR2 SFDVKD. Trimming took 9 bases from V and 5 from J; bases not matched to a gene: 5. This CDR3 is 13 amino acids long. The chain's CDR3 is CATGGLVHNEQFF. Written as DNA, the CDR3 is TGTGCCACCGGGGGACTAGTCCACAATGAGCAGTTCTTC.

V usage is TRBV11-2 and J usage is TRBJ2-2; D gene ambiguous. There are 15 residues in the CDR3. Trimming removed 5 bases at V and 3 bases at J, with 13 bases between. Germline assignment: CDR1 SGHAT and CDR2 FQNNGV. CDR3 DNA sequence: TGTGCCAGCAGCCTAACCCCGCTAGACACCGGGGAGCTGTTTTTT. It yields the protein CASSLTPLDTGELFF.